Listed below are T cell receptor beta chains from one sample, sequenced in a study of cytomegalovirus exposure and HLA in healthy donors. Sequenced by immunoSEQ multiplex PCR; TCRdb stores in-frame clones only, minus some. The table includes 90,000 to 140,000 clones, 76% detected once. Sequences were obtained from PBMCs. The origin of the receptors is a man aged 35 to 55 in good health and CMV-seropositive. CDR3s include the opening cysteine and the closing phenylalanine or tryptophan. Clone sizes are given selectively: once, few, many, or a class where the clone is expanded.

abundance	v_gene	j_gene	CDR3aa
once	TRBV27	TRBJ1-6	CASSLRGLDYNSPLHF
.	TRBV28	TRBJ1-2	CASSLWMVLDYGYTF
few	TRBV18	TRBJ1-1	CASSQGAGSTEAFF
.	TRBV28	TRBJ1-5	CASSLWTGNQPQHF
.	TRBV19	TRBJ1-2	CASSRQGNSYGYTF
.	TRBV5-6	TRBJ1-1	CASRGLIGGKAAQEAFF
.	TRBV5-1	TRBJ2-1	CASSNLAGDPNEQFF
.	TRBV5-4	TRBJ2-5	CASSFSSGQETQYF
.	TRBV7-2	TRBJ1-2	CASEPGGMNGYTF
few	TRBV19	TRBJ1-5	CASSIGTRGDNQPQHF
.	TRBV11-1	TRBJ2-1	CASSGAGTGGSYNEQFF
.	TRBV11-3	TRBJ2-3	CASKPSIRTDTQYF
few	TRBV4-3	TRBJ2-3	CASSQDERERSTDTQYF
.	TRBV7-2	TRBJ1-6	CASSFTGGASSPLHF
once	TRBV5-1	TRBJ2-7	CASSSTPGGAYEQYF
few	TRBV19	TRBJ1-6	CASSIARGSGRSPLHF
.	TRBV28	TRBJ1-2	CASSMSYGYTF